The 29 T cell receptor beta chains below were found in one sample sequenced in a study of breast tumors, draining lymph nodes, adjacent tissues. MiXCR was run by TCRdb on the multiplex PCR reads, yielding one entry per CDR3 protein. Among roughly 100,000 distinct CDR3 sequences listed, 30% were seen once. Axillary draining lymph nodes of breast cancer patients supplied the node samples. Sequencing was carried out using axillary lymph node tissue. These receptors all stem from a female donor with breast cancer. Some clones in this sample may be carry-over from other donors' samples.

This clonotype was detected ten times or more. V is TRBV28 and J is TRBJ1-3; no firm D call. V lost 6 bases and J lost 2, with 17 bases in between. Germline CDR1 is MDHEN and CDR2 is SYDVKM. The CDR3 is made up of 16 amino acids. CDR3 nucleotide sequence: TGTGCCAGCAGGGCGCGGCGGTTCTTTGCTGGAAACACCATATATTTT. It specifies CASRARRFFAGNTIYF.

This clonotype has ten or more counts. V is TRBV19 and J is TRBJ2-1; D gene uncertain. CDR3 length: 14 residues. Germline CDR1 LNHDA, CDR2 SQIVND (reference sequence). Trimming took off 4 bases at V and 4 bases at J, with 11 bases between the two ends. CDR3 coding DNA: TGTGCCAGTAGTACCCGGACCGATTACAATGAGCAGTTCTTC. This encodes CASSTRTDYNEQFF.

The CDR3 DNA reads as TGTGCCTGCGGCTACCAAGGACAGCCAAATGAAAAACTGTTTTTT. Its translation: CACGYQGQPNEKLFF. V usage is TRBV7-8 and J usage is TRBJ1-4; possible D gene TRBD1, 6 bases. The CDR3 is made up of 15 amino acids. Trimming left V 11 bases short and J 5 bases short, with 21 bases between. Germline V gene sequence: CDR1 SGHVS, CDR2 FQNEAQ.

This rearrangement joins TRBV7-6 to TRBJ1-4, with TRBD1 identical over 9 bases. Germline V lookup: CDR1 SGHVS, CDR2 FNYEAQ. Unmatched junction bases numbered 2, after V lost 0 bases and J lost 6 bases. The CDR3 runs 15 residues. CDR3 DNA sequence: TGTGCCAGCAGCTTAGCGACAGGGGGGTATGAAAAACTGTTTTTT. Its translation is CASSLATGGYEKLFF. The variable domain in full, with the rest retrieved from reference TRBV7-6 and TRBJ1-4, is GAGVSQSPRYKVTKRGQDVALRCDPISGHVSLYWYRQALGQGPEFLTYFNYEAQQDKSGLPNDRFSAERPEGSISTLTIQRTEQRDSAMYRCASSLATGGYEKLFFGSGTQLSVL.

This clonotype was recorded many times. The chain has TRBV5-8 and TRBJ1-4, with D possibly being TRBD1 (5 bases). There are 15 residues in the CDR3. V gave up 0 bases and J gave up 6 bases, with 12 bases separating them. Germline values: CDR1 SGHTS, CDR2 YDEGEE. The CDR3 nucleotides are TGTGCCAGCAGCTTGGCCCGACAGTCCCATGAAAAACTGTTTTTT. Its protein is CASSLARQSHEKLFF.

The V call is TRBV9, the J call TRBJ2-2; 8 nucleotides align to TRBD2. J gave up 8 bases and V 4 bases, and 1 base lay outside the gene matches. Germline assignment: CDR1 SGDLS and CDR2 YYNGEE. The CDR3 spans 12 residues. CDR3: CASSSSGGELFF. As DNA, the CDR3 is TGTGCCAGCAGCTCTAGCGGGGGGGAGCTGTTTTTT.

This clonotype was seen at least ten times. The CDR3 loop is CASSDRYEQYF. The DNA of the CDR3 is TGCGCCAGCAGTGATCGCTACGAGCAGTACTTC. This sequence joins TRBV10-1 and TRBJ2-7; D remains unclear. The V end lost 3 bases, the J end lost 3 bases, and 3 bases lay between the germline ends. Germline-derived CDR1 and CDR2 are WNHNN and SYGVQD (reference sequence). This CDR3 spans 11 amino acids.

This clonotype was seen ten or more times. The V gene is TRBV6-5, the J gene TRBJ2-5; D remains ambiguous. The CDR3 loop spans 16 amino acids. Trimming removed 4 bases from V and 2 bases from J, with 17 bases in between. Germline V CDR1 and CDR2: MNHEY, SVGAGI. CDR3 in amino acids: CASSSLRRTRQETQYF. CDR3 bases: TGTGCCAGCAGTTCCCTTCGTCGGACCCGACAAGAGACCCAGTACTTC.

In its sample, this clonotype was seen once. A much larger clone sits a single nucleotide away, making a read error possible. The rearrangement uses TRBV7-8 and TRBJ2-3; D gene unclear. CDR1 and CDR2 from the germline V gene are SGHVS and FQNEAQ. The CDR3 consists of 15 residues. The CDR3 DNA reads TGTGCCAGCAGCTTGGGCAGCCGTAGCACAGATATGCAGTATTTT. Translating gives CASSLGSRSTDMQYF.

The sample holds many counts of this clonotype. The chain carries TRBV7-6 and TRBJ2-1; 11 nucleotides match TRBD1. V lost 1 base, J lost 3 bases, and 2 bases stayed unmatched. The CDR3 has 16 amino acids. Germline V gene lookup returns CDR1 SGHVS and CDR2 FNYEAQ. The CDR3 loop is CASSLEGTGGYNEQFF. Here the CDR3 DNA reads TGTGCCAGCAGCTTAGAGGGGACAGGGGGCTACAATGAGCAGTTCTTC.

In this sample, this clonotype turned up many times. The chain carries TRBV7-2 and TRBJ1-2; no definite D call. Germline V CDR1 and CDR2: SGHTA, FQGNSA. This CDR3 is built from 13 residues. V was cut by 5 bases and J by 4 bases, with 11 bases left in between. In nucleotides, the CDR3 is TGTGCCAGCAGCCTACAACGACTCTATGGCTACACCTTC. This encodes CASSLQRLYGYTF.

This clonotype was recorded many times. The gene calls are TRBV6-5 and TRBJ2-5; 9 nucleotides agree with TRBD1. The CDR3 sequence is 15 residues long. Germline V gene data show CDR1 as MNHEY and CDR2 as SVGAGI. V lost 6 bases to trimming and J lost 5 bases; unmatched junction nucleotides: 10. The CDR3 loop reads CASSTLGQGRETQYF. CDR3 in DNA: TGTGCCAGCAGCACCCTTGGACAGGGGAGGGAGACCCAGTACTTC.

There are many counts of this clonotype. The chain uses TRBV3-1 and TRBJ2-6; D call uncertain. The CDR3 is 16 residues long. With 1 base removed from V and 1 base from J, the gap between germline ends came to 8 bases. Germline V gene sequence: CDR1 LGHDT, CDR2 YNNKEL (reference sequence). CDR3 residues: CASSQGLRSGANVLTF. As DNA, the CDR3 is TGTGCCAGCAGCCAAGGTTTAAGGTCTGGGGCCAACGTCCTGACTTTC.

The rearrangement links TRBV28 to TRBJ1-2; 10 nucleotides line up with TRBD1. V trimming: 6 bases; J trimming: 5 bases; junction bases outside the gene matches: 9. This CDR3 is 15 amino acids long. CDR1 is MDHEN and CDR2 is SYDVKM in the germline V gene. The CDR3 DNA reads TGTGCCAGCAGCCGAGGGGACAGGGGATTGTATGGCTACACCTTC. It encodes CASSRGDRGLYGYTF.

This clonotype was seen a handful of times. This chain links TRBV7-9 with TRBJ2-7; D is unclear. The CDR3 sequence is 15 residues long. From germline, CDR1 is SEHNR and CDR2 FQNEAQ (reference sequence). V shed 1 base and J shed 0 bases, with 10 bases lying between them. The CDR3 is CASSLVGSSSYEQYF. CDR3 nucleotide sequence: TGTGCCAGCAGCTTAGTCGGCTCGAGCTCCTACGAGCAGTACTTC.

This clonotype has more than one count but fewer than ten. This may stem from a read error, because a much larger clone lies one nucleotide away. J is TRBJ1-4 and V is TRBV6-2 or TRBV6-3; D remains ambiguous. Germline V CDR1 and CDR2: MNHEY, SVGEGT. The CDR3 spans 13 residues. This CDR3 reads CASSHSLSEKLFF. The CDR3, as DNA: TGTGCCAGCAGTCACTCGTTATCTGAAAAACTGTTTTTT.

This clonotype has at least ten counts. The V and J genes are TRBV20-1 and TRBJ2-1; D tentatively reads TRBD1 or TRBD2 (6 bases each). The ends were cut back, 6 bases at V and 9 bases at J, with 15 bases in the middle. In germline, CDR1 is DFQATT, CDR2 SNEGSKA (reference sequence). This CDR3 spans 12 amino acids. For the CDR3, the DNA is TGCAGTGCACGACTAGGGGGACGTGAGCAGTTCTTC. This encodes CSARLGGREQFF.

CDR3 in DNA: TGTGCCACCAGCAGAATGGGGACTAGCTCAGAGGTTGAGCAGTTCTTC. It encodes CATSRMGTSSEVEQFF. V is TRBV15 and J is TRBJ2-1, with 9 bases lining up with TRBD2. Germline values: CDR1 LNHNV, CDR2 YYDKDF (reference sequence). The CDR3 totals 16 residues. The V and J ends lost 2 bases and 9 bases, in that order; junction bases with no gene match: 11.

This chain joins TRBV10-3 and TRBJ2-3, with 9 bases that match TRBD2. The J segment lost 6 bases and the V segment lost 5 bases, leaving 0 bases of the junction unmatched. The CDR3 has 12 amino acids. The germline CDR1 and CDR2 sequences are ENHRY and SYGVKD. The CDR3 reads CAISSGGDTQYF. The CDR3 DNA sequence: TGTGCCATCAGTAGCGGGGGGGATACGCAGTATTTT.

The table lists this clonotype with many counts. This sequence joins TRBV4-1 and TRBJ2-1; 10 bases are shared with TRBD2. This CDR3 has 15 amino acids. The J segment lost 9 bases and the V segment lost 1 base, leaving 6 bases of the junction unmatched. CDR1 MGHRA and CDR2 YSYEKL come from the germline V gene. CDR3 sequence: CASSQGAGGGSEQFF. The CDR3 DNA is TGCGCCAGCAGCCAAGGAGCGGGGGGGGGGAGTGAGCAGTTCTTC.

This clonotype appeared once. The junction departs from germline at one end; a sequencing error may be responsible. The J gene is TRBJ2-5, the V gene TRBV11-3; D not certain. CDR3 length: 16 residues. Looked up from germline, CDR1 is SGHNT and CDR2 is YENEEA. As DNA, the CDR3 is TGTGTCAGCAGCTTAGATTCACTACCTATGGAAGAGACCCAGTACTTC. Protein sequence: CVSSLDSLPMEETQYF.

Remarks on this clonotype: Because the CDR3 is missing its conserved closing phenylalanine or tryptophan, this is likely a read error. Because the CDR3's place on the DNA is in doubt, the DNA is left out and the CDR3 is given as listed by TCRdb. The gene calls are TRBV12-3 or TRBV12-4 and TRBJ1-6; TRBD1, the D gene given by the table, was not confirmed from the DNA. The CDR3 is made up of 8 amino acids, end residues included. Here the CDR3 reads CASSLDNS.

This clonotype was seen many times. J is TRBJ2-5 and V is TRBV4-2; 10 bases agree with TRBD1. V lost 3 bases to trimming and J lost 4 bases; unmatched junction nucleotides: 14. The CDR3 is 18 residues long. Germline values: CDR1 LGHNA, CDR2 YNFKEQ. CDR3 amino acids: CASSHGLSRDRGGETQYF. For the CDR3, the DNA is TGTGCCAGCAGCCACGGTCTTAGCCGGGACAGGGGAGGAGAGACCCAGTACTTC.

This clonotype was observed at least ten times. This sequence joins TRBV5-6 and TRBJ1-4, with 7 positions matching TRBD1. V shed 2 bases and J 7 bases; nucleotides not matched to a gene: 8. Germline V gene sequence: CDR1 SGHDT, CDR2 YYEEEE. The CDR3 extends over 15 amino acids. The CDR3 DNA reads as TGTGCCAGCAGCTTTGGGACAGTCCTAGGTGAAAAACTGTTTTTT. As protein: CASSFGTVLGEKLFF.

This clonotype showed up many times. The CDR3 bases are TGTGCCAGCAGTCCCGGGGACAGGGTAATATTCTACGAGCAGTACTTC. Amino acid sequence: CASSPGDRVIFYEQYF. The chain employs TRBV28 and TRBJ2-7; 9 nucleotides align to TRBD1. The V and J ends lost 5 bases and 3 bases, in that order; junction bases with no gene match: 11. The CDR3 spans 16 residues. The germline CDR1 and CDR2 sequences are MDHEN and SYDVKM.

This clonotype came up many times. J is TRBJ2-5 and V is TRBV7-2; no reliable D call. The germline gives CDR1 SGHTA, CDR2 FQGNSA. With 4 bases removed from V and 5 bases from J, the gap between germline ends came to 11 bases. The CDR3 spans 13 residues. The CDR3: CASSSSPWETQYF. The DNA of the CDR3 is TGTGCCAGCAGCTCCAGCCCCTGGGAGACCCAGTACTTC.

This clonotype was recorded many times. The rearrangement uses TRBV7-2 and TRBJ2-5; 7 bases map to TRBD2. This CDR3 comprises 15 residues. V lost 5 bases to trimming and J lost 4 bases; unmatched junction nucleotides: 10. CDR1 and CDR2 (germline): SGHTA, FQGNSA. CDR3 DNA sequence: TGTGCCAGCAGCCCCCTGGGGGGGAACTTAGAGACCCAGTACTTC. Amino acid sequence: CASSPLGGNLETQYF. Drawing the rest from reference TRBV7-2 and TRBJ2-5, the complete variable domain is GAGVSQSPSNKVTEKGKDVELRCDPISGHTALYWYRQSLGQGLEFLIYFQGNSAPDKSGLPSDRFSAERTGGSVSTLTIQRTQQEDSAVYLCASSPLGGNLETQYFGPGTRLLVL.

Ten or more counts support this clonotype. The chain employs TRBV6-6 and TRBJ1-2; D gene ambiguous. The CDR3 runs to 10 residues. CDR1 is MNHNY, CDR2 SVGAGI, per germline (reference sequence). V was cut by 6 bases and J by 8 bases, with 7 bases left in between. CDR3 sequence (DNA): TGTGCCAGCAGAGGGCAGGGCTACACCTTC. Residues: CASRGQGYTF.

This clonotype was seen at least ten times. The chain joins TRBV5-1 to TRBJ2-2, with D possibly TRBD2 on 6 matching bases. CDR1 is SGHRS, CDR2 YFSETQ, per germline. The CDR3 has 16 amino acids. V was pared by 1 base and J by 2 bases, with 12 bases between. CDR3 loop: CASSLNGGPNTGELFF. CDR3 DNA: TGCGCCAGCAGCTTGAACGGGGGACCAAACACCGGGGAGCTGTTTTTT.